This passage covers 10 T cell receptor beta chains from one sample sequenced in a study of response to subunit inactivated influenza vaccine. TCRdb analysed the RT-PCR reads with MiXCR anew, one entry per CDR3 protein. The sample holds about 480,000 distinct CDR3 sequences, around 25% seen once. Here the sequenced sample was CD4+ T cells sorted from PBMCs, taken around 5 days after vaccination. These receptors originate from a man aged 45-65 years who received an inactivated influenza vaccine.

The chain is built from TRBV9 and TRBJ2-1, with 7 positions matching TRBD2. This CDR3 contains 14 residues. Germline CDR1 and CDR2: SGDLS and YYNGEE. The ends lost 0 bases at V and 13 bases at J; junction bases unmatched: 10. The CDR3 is CASSVDGGGPQQFF. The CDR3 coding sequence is TGTGCCAGCAGCGTAGATGGGGGAGGGCCCCAACAGTTCTTC.

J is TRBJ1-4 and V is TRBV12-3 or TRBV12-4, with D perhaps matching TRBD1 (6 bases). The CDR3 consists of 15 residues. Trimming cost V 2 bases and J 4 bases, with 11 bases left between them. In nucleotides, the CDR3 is TGTGCCAGCAGTTTATTGGGGGCCAGTAATGAAAAACTGTTTTTT. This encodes CASSLLGASNEKLFF.

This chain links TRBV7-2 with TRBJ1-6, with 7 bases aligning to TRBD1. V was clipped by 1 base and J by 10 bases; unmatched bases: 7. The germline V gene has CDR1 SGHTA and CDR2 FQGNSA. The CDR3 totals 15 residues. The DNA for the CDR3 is TGTGCCAGCAGCTTAGAGGGCAGGGGGGGCTCACCCCTCCACTTT. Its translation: CASSLEGRGGSPLHF.

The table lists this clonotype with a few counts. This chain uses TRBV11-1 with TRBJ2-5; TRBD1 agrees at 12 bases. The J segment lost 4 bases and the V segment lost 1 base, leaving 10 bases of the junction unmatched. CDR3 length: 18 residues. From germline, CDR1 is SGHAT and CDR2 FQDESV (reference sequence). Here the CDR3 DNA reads TGTGCCAGCAGCTTAGGAGGTCCGGGACAGGGGGCTGGAGAGACCCAGTACTTC. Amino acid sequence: CASSLGGPGQGAGETQYF.

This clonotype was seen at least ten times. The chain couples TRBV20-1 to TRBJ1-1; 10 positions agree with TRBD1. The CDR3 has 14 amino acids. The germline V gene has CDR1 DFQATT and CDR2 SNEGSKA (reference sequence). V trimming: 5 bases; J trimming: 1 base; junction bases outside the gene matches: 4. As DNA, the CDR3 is TGCAGTGCTGGACGACAGGGGGCGAACACTGAAGCTTTCTTT. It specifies CSAGRQGANTEAFF.

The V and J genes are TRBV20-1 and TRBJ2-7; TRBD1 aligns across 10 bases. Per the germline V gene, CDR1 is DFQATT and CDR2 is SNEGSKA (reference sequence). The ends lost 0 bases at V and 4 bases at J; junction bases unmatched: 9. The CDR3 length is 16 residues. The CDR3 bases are TGCAGTGCTAGAGACCGGGCCGGGACAGGGGTATACGAGCAGTACTTC. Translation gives CSARDRAGTGVYEQYF.

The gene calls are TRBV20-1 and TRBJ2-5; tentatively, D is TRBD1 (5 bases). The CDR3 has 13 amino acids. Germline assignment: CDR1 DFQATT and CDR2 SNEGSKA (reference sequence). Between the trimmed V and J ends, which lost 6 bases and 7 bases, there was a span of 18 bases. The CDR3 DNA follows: TGCAGTGCCAATAACCCCCTCCAGGGGACCCAGTACTTC. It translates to CSANNPLQGTQYF.

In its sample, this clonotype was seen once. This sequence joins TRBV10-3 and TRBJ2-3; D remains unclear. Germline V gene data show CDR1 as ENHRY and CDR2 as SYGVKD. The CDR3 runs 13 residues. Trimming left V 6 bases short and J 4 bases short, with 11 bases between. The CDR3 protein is CAISTSNADTQYF. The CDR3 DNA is TGTGCCATCAGCACCTCGAATGCAGATACGCAGTATTTT.

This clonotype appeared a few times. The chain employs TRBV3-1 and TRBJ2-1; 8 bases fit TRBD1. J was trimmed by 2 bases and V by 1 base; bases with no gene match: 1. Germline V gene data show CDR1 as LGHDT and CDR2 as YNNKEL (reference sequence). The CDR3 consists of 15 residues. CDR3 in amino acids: CASSQGRGPYNEQFF. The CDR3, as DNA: TGTGCCAGCAGCCAAGGCAGGGGGCCCTACAATGAGCAGTTCTTC.

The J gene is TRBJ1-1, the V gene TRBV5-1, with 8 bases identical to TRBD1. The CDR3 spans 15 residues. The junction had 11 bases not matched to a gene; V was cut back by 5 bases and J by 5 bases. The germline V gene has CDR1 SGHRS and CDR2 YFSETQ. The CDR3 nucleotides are TGCGCCAGCAGACCCGACCGACAGGGGAGGACTGAAGCTTTCTTT. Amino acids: CASRPDRQGRTEAFF.